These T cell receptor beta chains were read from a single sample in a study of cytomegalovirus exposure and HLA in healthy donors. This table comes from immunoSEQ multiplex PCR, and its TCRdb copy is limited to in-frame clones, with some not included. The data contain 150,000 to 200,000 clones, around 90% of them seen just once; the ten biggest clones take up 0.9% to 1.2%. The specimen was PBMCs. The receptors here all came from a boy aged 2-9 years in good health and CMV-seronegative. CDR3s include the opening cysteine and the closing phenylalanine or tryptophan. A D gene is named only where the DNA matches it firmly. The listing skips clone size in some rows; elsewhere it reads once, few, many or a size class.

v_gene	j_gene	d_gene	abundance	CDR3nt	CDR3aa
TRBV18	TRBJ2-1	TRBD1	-	TGTGCCAGCTCACCCGGACAGGACAATGAGCAGTTCTTC	CASSPGQDNEQFF
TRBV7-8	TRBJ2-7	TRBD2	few	TGTGCCAGCAGCCGGGGGGGAGGAGGGTCCTACGAGCAGTACTTC	CASSRGGGGSYEQYF
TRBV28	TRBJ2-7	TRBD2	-	TGTGCCAGCAGTTTGGGACTAGCGGGAGTGCCCGAGCAGTACTTC	CASSLGLAGVPEQYF
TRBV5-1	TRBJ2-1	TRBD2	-	TGCGCCAGCAGCTTGGGACTAGCGGGCAACAATGAGCAGTTCTTC	CASSLGLAGNNEQFF
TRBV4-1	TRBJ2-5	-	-	TGCGCCAGCAGCCAAGATCAGACAACCCAAGAGACCCAGTACTTC	CASSQDQTTQETQYF
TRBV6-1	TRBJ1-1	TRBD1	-	TGTGCCAGCAGTGATTCCCTAGGACAGGGTAGAAGTGAAGCTTTCTTT	CASSDSLGQGRSEAFF
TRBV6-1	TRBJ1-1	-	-	TGTGCCAGCCAGTTACAGGGTTGGGCGAACACTGAAGCTTTCTTT	CASQLQGWANTEAFF
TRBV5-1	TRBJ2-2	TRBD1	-	TGCGCCAGCAGCCCCAACAGGGGAAACACCGGGGAGCTGTTTTTT	CASSPNRGNTGELFF
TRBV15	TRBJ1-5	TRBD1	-	TGTGCCACCAGCAGAGGGGACAGGGACCGCTATCAGCCCCAGCATTTT	CATSRGDRDRYQPQHF
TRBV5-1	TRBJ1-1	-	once	TGCGCCAGCAGCTTGGGGGCGGGGAACACTGAAGCTTTCTTT	CASSLGAGNTEAFF
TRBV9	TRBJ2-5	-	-	TGTGCCAGCAGCGTAGCTTCGGGGAGCGAGACCCAGTACTTC	CASSVASGSETQYF